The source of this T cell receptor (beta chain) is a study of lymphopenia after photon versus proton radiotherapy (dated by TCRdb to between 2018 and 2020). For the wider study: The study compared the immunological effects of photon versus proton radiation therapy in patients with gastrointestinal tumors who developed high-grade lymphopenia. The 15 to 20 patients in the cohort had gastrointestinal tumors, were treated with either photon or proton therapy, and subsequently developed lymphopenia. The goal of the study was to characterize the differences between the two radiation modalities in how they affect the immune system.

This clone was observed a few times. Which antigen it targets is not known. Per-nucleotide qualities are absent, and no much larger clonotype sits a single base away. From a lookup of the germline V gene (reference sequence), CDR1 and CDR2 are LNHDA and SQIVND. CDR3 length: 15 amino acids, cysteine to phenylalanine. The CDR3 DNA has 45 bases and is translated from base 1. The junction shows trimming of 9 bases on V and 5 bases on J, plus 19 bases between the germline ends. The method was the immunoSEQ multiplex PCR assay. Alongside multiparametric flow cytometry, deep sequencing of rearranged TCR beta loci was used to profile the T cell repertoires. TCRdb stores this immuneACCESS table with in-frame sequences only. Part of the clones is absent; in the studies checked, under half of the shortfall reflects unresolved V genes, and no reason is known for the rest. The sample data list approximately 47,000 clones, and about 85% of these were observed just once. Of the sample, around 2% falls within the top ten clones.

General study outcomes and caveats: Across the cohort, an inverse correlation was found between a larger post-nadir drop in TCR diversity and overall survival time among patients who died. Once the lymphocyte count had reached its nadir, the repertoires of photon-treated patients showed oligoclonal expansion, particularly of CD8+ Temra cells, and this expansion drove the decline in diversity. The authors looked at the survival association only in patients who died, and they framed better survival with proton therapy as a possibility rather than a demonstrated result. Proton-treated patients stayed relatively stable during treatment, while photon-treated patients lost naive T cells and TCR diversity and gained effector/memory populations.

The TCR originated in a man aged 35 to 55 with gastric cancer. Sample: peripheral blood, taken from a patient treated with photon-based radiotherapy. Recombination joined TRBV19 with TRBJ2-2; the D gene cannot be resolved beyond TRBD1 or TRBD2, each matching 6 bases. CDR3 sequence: CASVPSWGATGELFF. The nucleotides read TGTGCCAGCGTCCCTTCTTGGGGGGCGACCGGGGAGCTGTTTTTT.